The next 26 T cell receptor beta chains were all read from a single sample in a study of T cells in Graves' hyperthyroidism and ophthalmopathy. Amplification of TCR beta CDR3 regions used RNA as the template. First-round RT-PCR targeting the TCR CDR3 was performed with the HTBI primer set. TCRdb independently ran MiXCR on the multiplex PCR reads; one entry per CDR3 protein. This table has about 720,000 distinct CDR3 sequences, about 15% appearing once. Source material: blood. The origin of the receptors is a man between 18 and 29 years old with Graves' hyperthyroidism.

This clonotype has at least ten counts. The V call is TRBV15, the J call TRBJ2-5; 7 nucleotides align to TRBD2. CDR3 length equals 14 residues. CDR1 is LNHNV, CDR2 YYDKDF, per germline (reference sequence). V lost 1 base, J lost 5 bases, and 4 bases stayed unmatched. CDR3 residues: CATSRGEGKETQYF. CDR3 nucleotides: TGTGCCACCAGCAGAGGGGAGGGGAAGGAGACCCAGTACTTC.

This clonotype occurred a few times. The V and J genes are TRBV19 and TRBJ1-5, with 10 bases matching TRBD1. CDR3 size: 14 residues. Trimming took 6 bases from V and 6 from J; bases not matched to a gene: 5. Germline-derived CDR1 and CDR2 are LNHDA and SQIVND (reference sequence). The CDR3 DNA reads TGTGCCAGTAGCCGGGGACAGGGGAGTCAGCCCCAGCATTTT. This sequence encodes CASSRGQGSQPQHF.

This clonotype was found many times. The rearrangement links TRBV6-1 to TRBJ1-1; 8 bases are a match to TRBD1. CDR1 and CDR2 (germline): MNHNS, SASEGT. The trim removed 5 bases at V and 5 bases at J, leaving 7 bases unmatched. This CDR3 comprises 14 residues. The CDR3 spells CASSNDRGRTEAFF. The CDR3, as DNA: TGTGCCAGCAGTAACGACAGGGGTAGGACTGAAGCTTTCTTT.

Here the CDR3 reads CASSPPGPGELFF. CDR3 in DNA: TGTGCCAGCAGCCCTCCGGGACCCGGGGAGCTGTTTTTT. The rearrangement links TRBV13 to TRBJ2-2; D is possibly TRBD1 or TRBD2 (5 bases each). Trimming removed 5 bases at V and 6 bases at J, with 10 bases between. The CDR3 spans 13 residues. Germline V gene sequence: CDR1 PRHDT, CDR2 FYEKMQ (reference sequence).

This clonotype was observed many times. The chain couples TRBV28 to TRBJ2-1; no clear D. Germline CDR1 and CDR2: MDHEN and SYDVKM. The CDR3 is made up of 13 amino acids. The V and J ends lost 6 bases and 7 bases respectively, with 13 bases between them. CDR3 residues: CASRSPIENEQFF. In nucleotides, the CDR3 is TGTGCCAGCAGATCACCGATCGAGAATGAGCAGTTCTTC.

The chain carries TRBV24-1 and TRBJ2-7; 7 bases align to TRBD2. V lost 6 bases to trimming and J lost 6 bases; unmatched junction nucleotides: 7. Germline V CDR1 and CDR2: KGHDR, SFDVKD. This CDR3 comprises 13 residues. The CDR3 region is CATSTPGGPEQYF. The CDR3 DNA reads as TGTGCCACCAGTACTCCGGGAGGCCCCGAGCAGTACTTC.

V and J are TRBV20-1 and TRBJ1-1; 7 nucleotides align to TRBD1. The CDR3 is 12 amino acids. Germline CDR1 and CDR2: DFQATT and SNEGSKA (reference sequence). After removal of 5 bases from V and 4 bases from J, the junction contained 4 bases not matched to a gene. The CDR3 bases are TGCAGTGCTTCGACAGGGTCCACTGAAGCTTTCTTT. It translates to CSASTGSTEAFF.

This clonotype occurred many times. The chain links TRBV30 to TRBJ2-1; D uncertain. From germline, CDR1 is GTSNPN and CDR2 SVGIG (reference sequence). The V and J ends lost 8 bases and 8 bases respectively, with 13 bases between them. CDR3 length: 11 amino acids. This CDR3 reads CAKSSGHEQFF. In DNA, the CDR3 is TGTGCCAAGAGTAGTGGGCATGAGCAGTTCTTC.

This clonotype occurred once. The rearrangement joins TRBV5-5 to TRBJ1-2, with D hard to call. Per the germline V gene, CDR1 is SGHKS and CDR2 is YYEKEE (reference sequence). CDR3 size: 13 residues. V dropped 4 bases and J dropped 8 bases, with 15 bases sitting between them. DNA of the CDR3: TGTGCCAGCAGCAATGGTCCAGGCAGAGGCTACACCTTC. Its protein product is CASSNGPGRGYTF.

This clonotype was found once. Germline and junction disagree at one end, which may indicate a read error. The CDR3 bases are TGTGCCAGCAGTGAAAGCTTATGGGGGGACTTC. This translates into CASSESLWGDF. The chain links TRBV6-1 to TRBJ2-5, with D possibly TRBD2 on 6 matching bases. The CDR3 is 11 amino acids. Germline values: CDR1 MNHNS, CDR2 SASEGT.

This clonotype was detected ten times or more. This chain uses TRBV2 with TRBJ2-7, with D perhaps given as TRBD1 or TRBD2 (5 bases each). The CDR3 runs 14 residues. Trimming left V 6 bases short and J 1 base short, with 13 bases between. Germline CDR1 is SNHLY and CDR2 is FYNNEI. The CDR3 nucleotides read TGTGCCAGCAGCACGGGACGGAGTTCCTACGAGCAGTACTTC. Amino acids: CASSTGRSSYEQYF. The full variable domain, rest sourced from reference TRBV2 and TRBJ2-7, is EPEVTQTPSHQVTQMGQEVILRCVPISNHLYFYWYRQILGQKVEFLVSFYNNEISEKSEIFDDQFSVERPDGSNFTLKIRSTKLEDSAMYFCASSTGRSSYEQYFGPGTRLTVT.

This chain links TRBV11-3 with TRBJ2-2; 7 nucleotides align to TRBD2. This CDR3 comprises 18 residues. Germline V gives CDR1 SGHNT, CDR2 YENEEA. V shed 1 base and J 1 base; nucleotides not matched to a gene: 9. The CDR3 nucleotides are TGTGCCAGCAGCTTAGGTTGGGCTAGCGGAATGAACACCGGGGAGCTGTTTTTT. Its protein product is CASSLGWASGMNTGELFF.

The V and J genes are TRBV9 and TRBJ2-1; 8 nucleotides line up with TRBD2. With V trimmed by 2 bases and J by 9 bases, 10 bases remained unmatched. This CDR3 contains 15 residues. Germline-derived CDR1 and CDR2 are SGDLS and YYNGEE. CDR3 residues: CASSVSGTHGGEQFF. The CDR3 DNA is TGTGCCAGCAGCGTTAGCGGGACTCACGGGGGTGAGCAGTTCTTC. Using reference TRBV9 and TRBJ2-1 for the parts outside the CDR3, the full variable domain is DSGVTQTPKHLITATGQRVTLRCSPRSGDLSVYWYQQSLDQGLQFLIQYYNGEERAKGNILERFSAQQFPDLHSELNLSSLELGDSALYFCASSVSGTHGGEQFFGPGTRLTVL.

The chain joins TRBV3-1 to TRBJ1-2, with D perhaps TRBD1 (6 bases). The germline V gene encodes CDR1 LGHDT and CDR2 YNNKEL (reference sequence). The CDR3 is 14 amino acids. V shed 5 bases and J shed 4 bases, with 14 bases lying between them. The CDR3 DNA sequence: TGTGCCAGCAGCGACGACAGGTTGAGCTATGGCTACACCTTC. This encodes CASSDDRLSYGYTF.

CDR3 sequence reads: CATSRDPGVNNEQFF. For the CDR3, the DNA is TGTGCCACCAGCAGAGACCCAGGGGTGAACAATGAGCAGTTCTTC. The chain joins TRBV15 to TRBJ2-1, with D maybe TRBD1 (6 bases). This CDR3 has 15 amino acids. Germline CDR1 reads LNHNV; CDR2 reads YYDKDF (reference sequence). V shed 0 bases and J shed 5 bases, with 11 bases lying between them.

In its sample, this clonotype was seen many times. The V call is TRBV27, the J call TRBJ1-1; no clear D gene. Per germline, CDR1 MNHEY and CDR2 SMNVEV (reference sequence). This CDR3 contains 15 residues. Deletions cut 5 bases from V and 2 bases from J, with 15 bases between. CDR3 region: CASSPDLNSNTEAFF. The CDR3 nucleotides are TGTGCCAGCAGTCCAGATCTTAACAGCAACACTGAAGCTTTCTTT.

The V and J genes are TRBV10-3 and TRBJ2-7; D possibly corresponds to TRBD2 (5 bases). The V end was cut by 4 bases, the J end by 0 bases, with 7 bases between. The CDR3 has 13 residues. Germline V lookup: CDR1 ENHRY, CDR2 SYGVKD. CDR3 protein: CAISGGISYEQYF. In nucleotides, the CDR3 is TGTGCCATCAGTGGAGGGATCTCCTACGAGCAGTACTTC.

This clonotype turned up a few times. V is TRBV12-5 and J is TRBJ2-1, with 11 positions matching TRBD1. The germline CDR1 and CDR2 sequences are LGHNT and FRNRAP. Trimming at V came to 1 base and at J to 6 bases, leaving 5 bases not matched to a gene. The CDR3 extends over 16 amino acids. The CDR3 loop reads CASGLAGTGGFNEQFF. The CDR3 nucleotides are TGTGCTAGTGGTTTGGCTGGGACAGGGGGATTCAATGAGCAGTTCTTC.

A few counts support this clonotype. The chain recombines TRBV20-1 with TRBJ2-7, with 16 bases aligning to TRBD2. The CDR3 has 16 residues. Germline lookup yields CDR1 DFQATT and CDR2 SNEGSKA (reference sequence). V trimming: 3 bases; J trimming: 6 bases; junction bases outside the gene matches: 8. CDR3 amino acids: CSARGLAGGRVSEQYF. The CDR3 nucleotides read TGCAGTGCTAGGGGACTAGCGGGAGGGCGGGTCTCCGAGCAGTACTTC.

In its sample, this clonotype was seen a few times. V and J are TRBV20-1 and TRBJ1-4, with D perhaps TRBD1 (5 bases). The V end lost 3 bases, the J end lost 5 bases, and 10 bases lay between the germline ends. CDR3 length: 13 amino acids. Germline-derived CDR1 and CDR2 are DFQATT and SNEGSKA (reference sequence). As DNA, the CDR3 is TGCAGTGCTAGTGAGGGACCGAATGAAAAACTGTTTTTT. Its protein is CSASEGPNEKLFF.

The table lists this clonotype with many counts. The rearrangement links TRBV11-3 to TRBJ2-5, with a weak D call TRBD2 (6 bases). The germline V and J ends were trimmed by 1 base and 3 bases, with 15 bases remaining between them. CDR3 length equals 16 residues. CDR1 SGHNT and CDR2 YENEEA come from the germline V gene. DNA for the CDR3: TGTGCCAGCAGCTTAGGGGGCTGGCGGAGGGAAGAGACCCAGTACTTC. Protein: CASSLGGWRREETQYF.

This clonotype was recorded many times. V gene TRBV28 combines with J gene TRBJ2-1; 7 bases match TRBD2. This CDR3 has 16 residues. CDR1 is MDHEN and CDR2 is SYDVKM in the germline V gene. V gave up 4 bases and J gave up 6 bases; unmatched junction bases: 12. CDR3 sequence (DNA): TGTGCCAGCAGTTCGCCCGCGGAGCGGGAACGCAATGAGCAGTTCTTC. The encoded protein is CASSSPAERERNEQFF.

As regards this clonotype: The conserved closing phenylalanine or tryptophan is absent in this CDR3, likely reflecting a read error. The CDR3 loop is CASSLASATTDTQYS. The CDR3 DNA reads as TGTGCCAGCAGCTTGGCTAGCGCTACCACAGATACGCAGTATTCT. This chain connects TRBV7-9 to TRBJ2-3, with a possible D match to TRBD2 (6 bases). CDR3 length: 15 residues. V gave up 3 bases and J gave up 2 bases, with 12 bases separating them. CDR1 is SEHNR and CDR2 is FQNEAQ in the germline V gene (reference sequence).

This chain joins TRBV19 and TRBJ2-1; 10 bases fit TRBD2. Per the germline V gene, CDR1 is LNHDA and CDR2 is SQIVND (reference sequence). CDR3 length: 16 residues. J was trimmed by 3 bases and V by 2 bases; bases with no gene match: 4. CDR3 sequence reads: CASSILAGANYNEQFF. The CDR3 bases are TGTGCCAGTAGTATACTAGCGGGGGCGAACTACAATGAGCAGTTCTTC.

This clonotype occurred many times. The chain is built from TRBV12-3 or TRBV12-4 and TRBJ1-1; a weak D match, TRBD1 (5 bases). The germline V and J ends were trimmed by 4 bases and 0 bases, with 12 bases remaining between them. This CDR3 contains 15 residues. The CDR3 region has the DNA TGTGCCAGCAGTTCTCCGGGACGGCTGAACACTGAAGCTTTCTTT. Amino acid sequence: CASSSPGRLNTEAFF.

In this sample, this clonotype turned up a few times. The gene calls are TRBV18 and TRBJ2-1, with 8 bases lining up with TRBD1. CDR3 length equals 16 residues. Per germline, CDR1 KGHSH and CDR2 LQKENI. V was clipped by 4 bases and J by 5 bases; unmatched bases: 10. DNA for the CDR3: TGTGCCAGCTCACTAACGGGCCTCAGGGGGCACAATGAGCAGTTCTTC. Translated: CASSLTGLRGHNEQFF.